The 9 T cell receptor beta chains given below trace back to one sample, sequenced in a study of T cell responses to AZD1222 COVID-19 vaccine. The method was immunoSEQ multiplex PCR; TCRdb's version includes in-frame clones alone and lacks a portion of them. The table has around 89,000 clones, approximately 91% seen once; the top ten hold approximately 22%. Sample: peripheral blood, taken on day 0 of AZD1222 vaccination. The receptor set was obtained from an adult in good health.

The chain has TRBV5-6 and TRBJ2-3; 7 bases match TRBD2. Germline assignment: CDR1 SGHDT and CDR2 YYEEEE. The CDR3 extends over 12 amino acids. J was trimmed by 9 bases and V by 6 bases; bases with no gene match: 7. CDR3 bases: TGTGCCAGCACCCGGGAGGCCTTAACGCAGTATTTT. Its protein is CASTREALTQYF. Supplemented by reference TRBV5-6 and TRBJ2-3, the full variable domain reads DAGVTQSPTHLIKTRGQQVTLRCSPKSGHDTVSWYQQALGQGPQFIFQYYEEEERQRGNFPDRFSGHQFPNYSSELNVNALLLGDSALYLCASTREALTQYFGPGTRLTVL.

The chain carries TRBV18 and TRBJ1-2; D perhaps matches TRBD1 (5 bases). This CDR3 has 14 amino acids. Germline V gene lookup returns CDR1 KGHSH and CDR2 LQKENI. V lost 3 bases, J lost 7 bases, and 15 bases lay in between. CDR3 sequence: CASSPPGTDGGYTF. CDR3 nucleotide sequence: TGTGCCAGCTCACCGCCCGGGACCGATGGTGGCTACACCTTC.

The genes are TRBV28 and TRBJ2-7; 7 bases align to TRBD1. CDR3 length: 15 amino acids. In germline, CDR1 is MDHEN, CDR2 SYDVKM. Trimming at V came to 5 bases and at J to 1 base, leaving 8 bases not matched to a gene. The CDR3 coding sequence is TGTGCCAGCAGTCCCGGGACAGACTCTTCCTACGAGCAGTACTTC. Amino acids: CASSPGTDSSYEQYF.

The chain is built from TRBV7-2 and TRBJ1-3; no firm D call. The V end lost 5 bases, the J end lost 4 bases, and 12 bases lay between the germline ends. Germline loops: CDR1 SGHTA, CDR2 FQGNSA. CDR3 length: 14 residues. The CDR3 sequence: CASSQQETGNTIYF. Here the CDR3 DNA reads TGTGCCAGCAGCCAGCAGGAAACCGGAAACACCATATATTTT.

This clone was detected only once. V gene TRBV6-4 combines with J gene TRBJ2-3, with 10 bases fitting TRBD2. The V and J ends lost 5 bases and 7 bases, in that order; junction bases with no gene match: 6. The CDR3 loop spans 14 amino acids. Per germline, CDR1 MRHNA and CDR2 SNTAGT. The CDR3: CASSQDSGGYTQYF. CDR3 in DNA: TGTGCCAGCAGTCAAGATAGCGGGGGGTATACGCAGTATTTT.

The chain couples TRBV7-3 to TRBJ1-1; a possible D gene is TRBD1 (6 bases). The CDR3 extends over 13 amino acids. V lost 5 bases and J 5 bases, leaving 12 bases between the germline ends. CDR1 is SGHTA and CDR2 is FQGTGA in the germline V gene. CDR3 protein: CASSQTGRTEAFF. The CDR3 coding sequence is TGTGCCAGCAGCCAAACAGGGAGGACTGAAGCTTTCTTT.

This sequence joins TRBV27 and TRBJ2-7, with a possible D match to TRBD2 (6 bases). V lost 6 bases and J 5 bases, leaving 17 bases between the germline ends. Germline assignment: CDR1 MNHEY and CDR2 SMNVEV (reference sequence). The CDR3 extends over 14 amino acids. The CDR3 protein is CASSPGLRWDEQYF. The CDR3 nucleotides are TGTGCCAGCAGCCCGGGACTGCGTTGGGACGAGCAGTACTTC.

The CDR3 nucleotides read TGTGCCAGTAGTTCGGGGCAGTCCCTGCCCGGGGAGCTGTTTTTT. Protein product: CASSSGQSLPGELFF. The chain combines TRBV19 with TRBJ2-2; D is possibly TRBD1 or TRBD2 (5 bases each). Germline CDR1 reads LNHDA; CDR2 reads SQIVND (reference sequence). The CDR3 spans 15 residues. Trimming shortened V by 5 bases and J by 6 bases, and 16 bases separated the two germline ends.

This clone occurred once. The V and J genes are TRBV28 and TRBJ1-4, with TRBD1 matching 7 bases. Germline CDR1 MDHEN, CDR2 SYDVKM. The V gene end was trimmed by 5 bases and the J gene end by 8 bases; junction bases not matched to a gene: 11. This CDR3 region has 15 residues. The DNA for the CDR3 is TGTGCCAGCAGTAACCCCGGCAGGGGGGTAGAAAAACTGTTTTTT. Translation gives CASSNPGRGVEKLFF.